This T cell receptor beta chain was identified during a study of response to subunit inactivated influenza vaccine. Regarding the study as a whole: Authors suggested each seasonal flu vaccination may recruit only limited numbers of new T cells.

Concerning this clonotype itself: Its antigen is unidentified.

MiXCR was run by TCRdb on the RT-PCR reads, yielding one entry per CDR3 protein. The table shows hundreds of thousands of distinct CDR3 sequences, with approximately 14% occurring only once. Germline CDR1 SGHKS, CDR2 YYEKEE (reference sequence). CDR3 length: 15 residues. V shed 0 bases and J shed 2 bases, with 10 bases lying between them. V and J are TRBV5-5 and TRBJ2-3; no clear D. The starting material was PBMCs from blood, obtained around 15 days before vaccination. This sequence was found in a man aged 45 to 65 who received an inactivated influenza vaccine. CDR3 loop: CASSLARQFTDTQYF. In DNA, the CDR3 is TGTGCCAGCAGCTTGGCGAGACAATTCACAGATACGCAGTATTTT.